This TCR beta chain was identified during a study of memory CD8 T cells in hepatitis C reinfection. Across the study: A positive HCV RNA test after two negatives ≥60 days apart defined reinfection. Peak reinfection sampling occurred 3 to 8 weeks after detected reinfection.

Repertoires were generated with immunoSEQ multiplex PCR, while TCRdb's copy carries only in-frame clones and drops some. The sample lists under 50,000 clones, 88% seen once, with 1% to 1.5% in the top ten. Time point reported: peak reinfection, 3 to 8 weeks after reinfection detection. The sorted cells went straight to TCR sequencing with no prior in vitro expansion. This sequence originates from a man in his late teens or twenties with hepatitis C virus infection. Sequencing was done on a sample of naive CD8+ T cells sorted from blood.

The CDR3 loop is CASSPKDRGLDEQYF. The CDR3 region has the DNA TGTGCCAGCAGTCCAAAGGACAGGGGGCTCGACGAGCAGTACTTC. The rearrangement uses TRBV27 and TRBJ2-7; 11 bases align to TRBD1. The CDR3 has 15 amino acids. Trimming removed 5 bases from V and 5 bases from J; junction bases left unmatched: 8. Germline lookup yields CDR1 MNHEY and CDR2 SMNVEV (reference sequence).